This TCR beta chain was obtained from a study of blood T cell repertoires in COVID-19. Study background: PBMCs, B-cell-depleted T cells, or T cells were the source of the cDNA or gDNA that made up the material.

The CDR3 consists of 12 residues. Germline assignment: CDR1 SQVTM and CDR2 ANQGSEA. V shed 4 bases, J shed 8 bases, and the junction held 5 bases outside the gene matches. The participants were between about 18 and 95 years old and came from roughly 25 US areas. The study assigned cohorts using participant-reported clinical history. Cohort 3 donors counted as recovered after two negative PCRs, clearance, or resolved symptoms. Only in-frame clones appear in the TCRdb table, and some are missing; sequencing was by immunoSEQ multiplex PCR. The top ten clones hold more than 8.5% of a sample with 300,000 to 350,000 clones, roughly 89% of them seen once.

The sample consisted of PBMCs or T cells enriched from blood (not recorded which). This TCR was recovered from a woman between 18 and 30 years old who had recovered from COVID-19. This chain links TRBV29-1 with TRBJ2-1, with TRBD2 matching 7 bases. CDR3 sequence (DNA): TGCAGCGTTGCCCACCGGGGGGATGAGCAGTTCTTC. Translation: CSVAHRGDEQFF.